What follows is one TCR beta chain and its context. Its antigen is unidentified. The sample is drawn from a study of metastatic and nonmetastatic thyroid tumors. Study-wide background: For malignant and benign thyroid patients, tumor or nodule tissue and blood were the sources whose repertoires were compared.

Germline V gene lookup returns CDR1 SGDLS and CDR2 YYNGEE. CDR3 length equals 13 residues. V was cut by 4 bases and J by 6 bases, with 12 bases left in between. TCRdb re-clonotyped the PCR reads through MiXCR. The profile shows 30,000 to 35,000 clones, about 29% of them singletons. General study points: Patients with malignant thyroid tumors reportedly had significantly higher TCR beta diversity than those with benign nodules, in blood and tumor.

All patients were untreated before thyroid surgery. This receptor was identified in a female donor with papillary thyroid cancer or a benign thyroid nodule (not recorded which). Some clones in this sample may be carry-over from other donors' samples. V usage is TRBV9 and J usage is TRBJ2-3, with D possibly being TRBD1 (5 bases). The sequencing sample was made of blood. The CDR3 protein is CASSLLNRDTQYF. CDR3 in DNA: TGTGCCAGCAGCCTACTGAACAGGGATACGCAGTATTTT.